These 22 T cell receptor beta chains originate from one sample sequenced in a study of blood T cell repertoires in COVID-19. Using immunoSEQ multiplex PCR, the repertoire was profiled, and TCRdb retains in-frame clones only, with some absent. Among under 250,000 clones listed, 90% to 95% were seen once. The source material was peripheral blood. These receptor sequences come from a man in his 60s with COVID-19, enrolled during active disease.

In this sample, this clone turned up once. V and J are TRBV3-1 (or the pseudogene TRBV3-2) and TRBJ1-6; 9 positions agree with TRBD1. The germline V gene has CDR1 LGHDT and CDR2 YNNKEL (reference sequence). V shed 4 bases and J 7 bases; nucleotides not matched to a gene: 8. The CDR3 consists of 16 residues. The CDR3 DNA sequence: TGTGCCAGCAGCCGACCGGGACAGGGCCTCAATTCACCCCTCCACTTT. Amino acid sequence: CASSRPGQGLNSPLHF.

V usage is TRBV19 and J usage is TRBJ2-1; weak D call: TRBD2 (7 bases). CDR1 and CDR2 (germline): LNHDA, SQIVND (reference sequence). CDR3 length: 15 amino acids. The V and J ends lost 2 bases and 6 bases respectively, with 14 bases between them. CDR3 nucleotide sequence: TGTGCCAGTAGTATAATGGCAGGGGAGGGCAATGAGCAGTTCTTC. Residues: CASSIMAGEGNEQFF.

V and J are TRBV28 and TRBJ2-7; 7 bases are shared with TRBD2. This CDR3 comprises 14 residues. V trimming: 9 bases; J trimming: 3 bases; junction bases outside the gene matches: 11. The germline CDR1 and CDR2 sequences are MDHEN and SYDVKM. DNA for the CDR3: TGTGCCAGTCGTCGGACGGGAGGACGCTACGAGCAGTACTTC. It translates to CASRRTGGRYEQYF.

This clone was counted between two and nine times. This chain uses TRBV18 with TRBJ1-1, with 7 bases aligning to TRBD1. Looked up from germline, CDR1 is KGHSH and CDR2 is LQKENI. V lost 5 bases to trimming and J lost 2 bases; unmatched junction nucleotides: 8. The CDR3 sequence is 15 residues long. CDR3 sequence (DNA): TGTGCCAGCTCATCGTCGACAGGGTCTAACACTGAAGCTTTCTTT. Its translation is CASSSSTGSNTEAFF.

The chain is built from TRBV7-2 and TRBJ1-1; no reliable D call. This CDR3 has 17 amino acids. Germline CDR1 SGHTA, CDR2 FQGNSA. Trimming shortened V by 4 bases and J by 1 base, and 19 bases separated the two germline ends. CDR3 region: CASSYRLSASGNTEAFF. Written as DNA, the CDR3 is TGTGCCAGCAGCTATCGTTTATCCGCCTCGGGGAACACTGAAGCTTTCTTT.

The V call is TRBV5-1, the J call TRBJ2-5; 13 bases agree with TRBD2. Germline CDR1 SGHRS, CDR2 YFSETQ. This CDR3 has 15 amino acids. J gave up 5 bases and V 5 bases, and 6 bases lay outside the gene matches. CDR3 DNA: TGCGCCAGCAGACCCGGGACTAGCGGGGCTGAGACCCAGTACTTC. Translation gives CASRPGTSGAETQYF.

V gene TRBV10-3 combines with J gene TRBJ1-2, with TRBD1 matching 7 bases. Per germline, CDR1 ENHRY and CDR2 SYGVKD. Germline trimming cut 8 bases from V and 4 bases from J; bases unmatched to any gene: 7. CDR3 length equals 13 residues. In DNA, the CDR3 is TGTGCCATCGGGCCAGGGGGGACCTATGGCTACACCTTC. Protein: CAIGPGGTYGYTF.

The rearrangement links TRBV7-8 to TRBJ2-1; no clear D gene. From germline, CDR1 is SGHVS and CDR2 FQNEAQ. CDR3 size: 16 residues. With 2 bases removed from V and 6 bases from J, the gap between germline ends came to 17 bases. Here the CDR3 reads CASSLISTSPSNEQFF. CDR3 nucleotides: TGTGCCAGCAGCTTAATTAGCACCTCACCCAGCAATGAGCAGTTCTTC.

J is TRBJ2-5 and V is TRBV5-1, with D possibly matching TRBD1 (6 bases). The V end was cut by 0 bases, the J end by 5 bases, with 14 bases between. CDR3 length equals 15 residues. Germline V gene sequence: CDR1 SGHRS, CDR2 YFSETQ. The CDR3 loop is CASSLATGISETQYF. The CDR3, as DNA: TGCGCCAGCAGCTTGGCCACAGGGATTAGTGAGACCCAGTACTTC.

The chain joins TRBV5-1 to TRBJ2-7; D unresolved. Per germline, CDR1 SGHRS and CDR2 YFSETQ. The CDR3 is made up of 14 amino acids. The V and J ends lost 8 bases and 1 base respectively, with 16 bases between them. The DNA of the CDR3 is TGCGCCAGTGCGATGGAGCTAAGTTCCTACGAGCAGTACTTC. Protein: CASAMELSSYEQYF.

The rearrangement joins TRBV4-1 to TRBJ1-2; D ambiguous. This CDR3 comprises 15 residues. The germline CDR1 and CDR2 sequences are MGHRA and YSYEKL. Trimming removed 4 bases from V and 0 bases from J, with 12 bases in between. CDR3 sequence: CASSPYTESNYGYTF. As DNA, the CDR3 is TGCGCCAGCAGCCCCTACACGGAGTCTAACTATGGCTACACCTTC.

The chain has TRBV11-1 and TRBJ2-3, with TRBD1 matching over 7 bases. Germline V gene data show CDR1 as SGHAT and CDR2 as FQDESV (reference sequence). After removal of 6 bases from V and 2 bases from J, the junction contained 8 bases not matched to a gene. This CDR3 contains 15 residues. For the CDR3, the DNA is TGTGCCAGCAGTCAACGACAGGGCTCCACAGATACGCAGTATTTT. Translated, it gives CASSQRQGSTDTQYF. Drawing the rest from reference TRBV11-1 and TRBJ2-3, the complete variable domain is EAEVAQSPRYKITEKSQAVAFWCDPISGHATLYWYRQILGQGPELLVQFQDESVVDDSQLPKDRFSAERLKGVDSTLKIQPAELGDSAMYLCASSQRQGSTDTQYFGPGTRLTVL.

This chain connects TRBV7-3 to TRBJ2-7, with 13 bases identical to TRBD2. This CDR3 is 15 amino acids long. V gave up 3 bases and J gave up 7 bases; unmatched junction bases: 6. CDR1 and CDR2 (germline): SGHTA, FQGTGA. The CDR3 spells CASSFGLAGVEEQYF. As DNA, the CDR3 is TGTGCCAGCAGCTTCGGACTAGCGGGAGTAGAGGAGCAGTACTTC.

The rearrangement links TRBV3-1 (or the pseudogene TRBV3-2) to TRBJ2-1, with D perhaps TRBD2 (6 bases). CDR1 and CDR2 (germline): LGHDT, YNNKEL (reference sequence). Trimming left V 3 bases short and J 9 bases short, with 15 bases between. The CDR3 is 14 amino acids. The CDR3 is CASSQRLELGEQFF. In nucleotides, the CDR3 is TGTGCCAGCAGCCAGCGACTAGAGTTGGGTGAGCAGTTCTTC.

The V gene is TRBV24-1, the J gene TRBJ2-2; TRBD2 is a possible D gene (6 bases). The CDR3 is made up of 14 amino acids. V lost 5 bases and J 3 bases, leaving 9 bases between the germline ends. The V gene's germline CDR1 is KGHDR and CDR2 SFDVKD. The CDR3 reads CATSVTGDTGELFF. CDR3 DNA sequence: TGTGCCACCAGTGTAACGGGAGACACCGGGGAGCTGTTTTTT.

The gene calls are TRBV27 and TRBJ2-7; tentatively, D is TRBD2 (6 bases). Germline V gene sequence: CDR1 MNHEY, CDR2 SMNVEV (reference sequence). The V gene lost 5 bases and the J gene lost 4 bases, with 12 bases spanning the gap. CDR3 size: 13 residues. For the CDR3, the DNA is TGTGCCAGCAGTCCTTTAAGCGGGTACGAGCAGTACTTC. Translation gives CASSPLSGYEQYF.

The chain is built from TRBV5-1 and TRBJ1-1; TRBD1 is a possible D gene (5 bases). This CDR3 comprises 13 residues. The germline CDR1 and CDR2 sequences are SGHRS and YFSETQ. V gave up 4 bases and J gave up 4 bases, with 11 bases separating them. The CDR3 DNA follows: TGCGCCAGCAGCCTCCCGGGGGGCACTGAAGCTTTCTTT. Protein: CASSLPGGTEAFF.

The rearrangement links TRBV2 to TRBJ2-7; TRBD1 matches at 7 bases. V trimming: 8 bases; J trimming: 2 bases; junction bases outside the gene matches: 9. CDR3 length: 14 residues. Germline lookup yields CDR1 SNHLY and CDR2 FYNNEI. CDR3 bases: TGTGCCAGCGGCCGGGACAGCACCACCTACGAGCAGTACTTC. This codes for CASGRDSTTYEQYF.

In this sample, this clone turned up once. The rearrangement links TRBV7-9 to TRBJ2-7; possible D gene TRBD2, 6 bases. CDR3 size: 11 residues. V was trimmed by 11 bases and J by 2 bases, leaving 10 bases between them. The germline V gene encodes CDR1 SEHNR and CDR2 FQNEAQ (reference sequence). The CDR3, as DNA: TGTGCCGGGGGGTCTCCCTACGAGCAGTACTTC. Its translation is CAGGSPYEQYF.

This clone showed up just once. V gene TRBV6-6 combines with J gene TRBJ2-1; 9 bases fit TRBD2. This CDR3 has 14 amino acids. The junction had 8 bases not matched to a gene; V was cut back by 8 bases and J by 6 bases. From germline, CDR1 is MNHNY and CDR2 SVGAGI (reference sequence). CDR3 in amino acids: CASGGGAGPNEQFF. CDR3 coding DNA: TGTGCCAGCGGCGGGGGGGCCGGGCCCAATGAGCAGTTCTTC.

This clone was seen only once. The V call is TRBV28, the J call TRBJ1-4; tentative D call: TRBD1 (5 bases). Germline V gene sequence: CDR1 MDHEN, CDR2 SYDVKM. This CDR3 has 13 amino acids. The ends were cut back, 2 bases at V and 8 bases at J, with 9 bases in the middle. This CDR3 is CASSLGAGEKLFF. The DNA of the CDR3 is TGTGCCAGCAGTTTAGGGGCGGGAGAAAAACTGTTTTTT.

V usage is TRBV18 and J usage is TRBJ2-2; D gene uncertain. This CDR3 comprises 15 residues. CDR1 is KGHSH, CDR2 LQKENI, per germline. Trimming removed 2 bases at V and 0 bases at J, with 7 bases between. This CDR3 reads CASSPISSNTGELFF. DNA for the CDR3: TGTGCCAGCTCACCAATCAGTTCGAACACCGGGGAGCTGTTTTTT.